This TCR beta chain is from a study of Ad26.COV2.S vaccination and SARS-CoV-2 variants. Here immunoSEQ multiplex PCR was the method, and the copy in TCRdb shows in-frame clones only, minus some. This table has around 400,000 clones, about four fifths appearing once. As to treatment: around 19 received Ad26.COV2.S at low or high dose, single or two shots; several received placebo; per-sample allocation not given. Sampling was performed 63 days after the first vaccine or placebo injection. Sequencing was performed on peripheral blood, taken in a trial of Ad26.COV2.S vaccine versus placebo. The source of this sequence is a person aged 18 to 65 who received the Ad26.COV2.S COVID-19 vaccine or a placebo.

The CDR3 here is CASSIAGQGYGYTF. The DNA of the CDR3 is TGTGCCAGTAGTATCGCCGGACAGGGGTATGGCTACACCTTC. The genes are TRBV19 and TRBJ1-2, with TRBD1 matching over 9 bases. After removal of 3 bases from V and 5 bases from J, the junction contained 4 bases not matched to a gene. The CDR3 is made up of 14 amino acids. The germline gives CDR1 LNHDA, CDR2 SQIVND (reference sequence). The full variable domain, completed using reference TRBV19 and TRBJ1-2, is DGGITQSPKYLFRKEGQNVTLSCEQNLNHDAMYWYRQDPGQGLRLIYYSQIVNDFQKGDIAEGYSVSREKKESFPLTVTSAQKNPTAFYLCASSIAGQGYGYTFGSGTRLTVV.